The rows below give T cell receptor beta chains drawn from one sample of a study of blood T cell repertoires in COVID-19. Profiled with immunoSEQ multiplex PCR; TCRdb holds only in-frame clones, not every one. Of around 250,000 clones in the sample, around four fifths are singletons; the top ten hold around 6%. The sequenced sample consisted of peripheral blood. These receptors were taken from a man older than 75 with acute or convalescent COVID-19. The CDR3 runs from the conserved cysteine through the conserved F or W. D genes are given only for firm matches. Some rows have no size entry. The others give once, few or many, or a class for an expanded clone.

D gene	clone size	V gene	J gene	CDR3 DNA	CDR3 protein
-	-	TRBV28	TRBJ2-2	TGTGCCAGCAGTTTCGGGGGAGTGCGCACCGGGGAGCTGTTTTTT	CASSFGGVRTGELFF
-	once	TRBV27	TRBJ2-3	TGTGCCAGCAGGTTGGCACACACAGATACGCAGTATTTT	CASRLAHTDTQYF
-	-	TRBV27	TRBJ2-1	TGTGCCAGCAGTTTCTCAGGAGTTGGGAGCAATGAGCAGTTCTTC	CASSFSGVGSNEQFF
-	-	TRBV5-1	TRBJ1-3	TGCGCCAGCAGCTTACAGGGCTTGCCTGGAAACACCATATATTTT	CASSLQGLPGNTIYF
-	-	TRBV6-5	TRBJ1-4	TGTGCCAGCAGGCTTCAGGGGCTTGGTAATGAAAAACTGTTTTTT	CASRLQGLGNEKLFF
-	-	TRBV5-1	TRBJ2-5	TGCGCCAGCAGCTTGGCCCTACAGGGAGCACAAGAGACCCAGTACTTC	CASSLALQGAQETQYF
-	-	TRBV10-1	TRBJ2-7	TGCGCCAGCTATCTTACAGGGTCTTGGCATTACGAGCAGTACTTC	CASYLTGSWHYEQYF
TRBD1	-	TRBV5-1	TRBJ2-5	TGCGCCAGCAGCCCGGGGACAGGGGGGGCCATACAAGAGACCCAGTACTTC	CASSPGTGGAIQETQYF
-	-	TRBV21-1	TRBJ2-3	TGTGCCAGCAGCATACAGCGGGAGGTTCCAGATACGCAGTATTTT	CASSIQREVPDTQYF
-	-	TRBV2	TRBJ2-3	TGTGCCAGCAGTGGGGGCCTAAGCACAGATACGCAGTATTTT	CASSGGLSTDTQYF
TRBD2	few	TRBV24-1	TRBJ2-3	TGTGCCACCAGTGTAGCGGGGGGGCCAGATACGCAGTATTTT	CATSVAGGPDTQYF
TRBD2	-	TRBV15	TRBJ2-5	TGTGCCACCAGCAGAGGGACTAGCGGCCAAGAGACCCAGTACTTC	CATSRGTSGQETQYF
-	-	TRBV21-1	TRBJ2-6	TGTGCCAGCAGCTTTAGGGGGCAGGGGGCCCACCTCTCTGGGGCCAACGTCCTGACTTTC	CASSFRGQGAHLSGANVLTF
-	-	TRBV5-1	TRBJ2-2	TGCGCCAGCAGCTTGGTGGCCCCGGGGTCCGGGGAGCTGTTTTTT	CASSLVAPGSGELFF
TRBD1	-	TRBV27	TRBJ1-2	TGTGCCAGCAGTTCCGGGACAGGGATTGGGGGCTACACCTTC	CASSSGTGIGGYTF
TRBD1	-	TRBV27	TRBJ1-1	TGTGCCAGCAGTCCACCAGGGGGGGAAGCTTTCTTT	CASSPPGGEAFF
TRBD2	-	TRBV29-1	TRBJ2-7	TGCAGCGTGGGACTCCGTACCGGGACTAGCGGGAGGACCCACGAGCAGTACTTC	CSVGLRTGTSGRTHEQYF
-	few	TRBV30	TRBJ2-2	TGTGCCTGGAATCTACTGGGCCCAAGCACCGGGGAGCTGTTTTTT	CAWNLLGPSTGELFF
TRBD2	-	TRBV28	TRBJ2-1	TGTGCCAGCAGTGAACACTCAGGACTAGACCAACACAATGAGCAGTTCTTC	CASSEHSGLDQHNEQFF
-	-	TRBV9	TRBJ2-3	TGTGCCAGCAGCGTAGGAGTCAACACAGATACGCAGTATTTT	CASSVGVNTDTQYF
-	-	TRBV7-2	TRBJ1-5	TGTGCCAGCAGCTTGGGCAGGGGTCAGCCCCAGCATTTT	CASSLGRGQPQHF
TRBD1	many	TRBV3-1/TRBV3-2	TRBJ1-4	TGTGCCAGCAGCCAATCGCCGGGGACAGGGGAAAAACTGTTTTTT	CASSQSPGTGEKLFF